This T cell receptor (beta chain) comes out of a study of shared clonotypes between healthy human individuals. Genomic DNA of each subset was evenly split across several immunoSEQ plates. Sequencing used immunoSEQ multiplex PCR; TCRdb keeps in-frame clones, though not all of them. The sample records about 520,000 clones, approximately 95% being singletons. Germline V CDR1 and CDR2: ENHRY, SYGVKD. CDR3 length: 17 residues. Germline trimming cut 2 bases from V and 8 bases from J; bases unmatched to any gene: 12. Donors were Caucasian adults residing in Nashville, Tennessee, USA. In the CD4+ fraction, cells were divided into CD45RA+ naive and CD45RA-negative memory subsets. General observations from the study: Around 4.7% was the fraction of naive CD4 clonotypes found shared across four donors.

About this clone itself: Its antigen is not identified.

The genes are TRBV10-3 and TRBJ2-1; 10 bases agree with TRBD2. The specimen sequenced was naive CD4+ T cells sorted from blood. Indicated subset: CD45RA+ positively selected. The receptor's source is a woman in her 30s in good health. CDR3 protein: CAISEGRASGSSDEQFF. Here the CDR3 DNA reads TGTGCCATCAGTGAGGGGAGGGCTAGCGGGAGCAGTGATGAGCAGTTCTTC.